This section outlines one T cell receptor beta chain sequence together with its context. Its antigen is not known. This sample was included in a study of T cell clusters in autoimmune cytopenias. Across the study: TRB sequencing had a median about 52,000 reads and approximately 2,200 distinct clonotypes per sample. Findings of the study overall: No cluster-lack signature appeared between secondary cytopenia and chronic lymphocytic leukemia patients, apparently due to lymphoma masking. Primary autoimmune cytopenia patients appeared to lack physiological T cell clusters present in healthy donors.

Germline values: CDR1 DFQATT, CDR2 SNEGSKA (reference sequence). The CDR3 spans 14 residues. Multiplex touch-down PCR amplified TRB using TRB-A and TRB-B pools in one tube. TCRdb derives one entry per CDR3 protein from the multiplex PCR reads, leaving out DNA. The sample includes roughly 2,100 distinct CDR3 sequences. Each sample's input was roughly 270 ng genomic DNA, some 38,000 genome equivalents. This sequence was found in a human donor with an autoimmune cytopenia or autoimmune hepatitis (not recorded which). V and J are TRBV20-1 and TRBJ2-3; TCRdb names TRBD1, which stays unverified in the absence of DNA. Sequenced input: peripheral blood. CDR3 in amino acids: CSARVGGPTDTQYF.